Listed below are T cell receptor beta chains from one sample, sequenced in a study of blood T cell repertoires in COVID-19. Assay used: immunoSEQ multiplex PCR; TCRdb lists only in-frame clones, some missing. The repertoire holds hundreds of thousands of clones, with around 90% as singletons. Sequencing used peripheral blood. The receptors stem from a man in his sixties who had recovered from COVID-19. Both conserved end residues are part of each CDR3. Fields, in order: D gene, V gene, clone size, J gene, CDR3 protein, CDR3 DNA. A D gene is named only where the DNA matches it firmly. Clone size is stated in some rows and not others, as once, few, many or a class when expanded.

NA,TRBV29-1,NA,TRBJ2-3,CSVEGSWTDTQYF,TGCAGCGTTGAGGGTAGCTGGACAGATACGCAGTATTTT
NA,TRBV12-5,NA,TRBJ1-5,CASGLVVGRGNQPQHF,TGTGCTAGTGGTTTGGTGGTTGGTCGGGGCAATCAGCCCCAGCATTTT
NA,TRBV5-1,NA,TRBJ2-5,CASSLEQGGGQETQYF,TGCGCCAGCAGCTTGGAGCAGGGAGGGGGCCAAGAGACCCAGTACTTC
TRBD2,TRBV18,few,TRBJ2-1,CASSSTGGNEQFF,TGTGCCAGCTCCTCGACCGGGGGGAATGAGCAGTTCTTC
NA,TRBV7-8,NA,TRBJ1-6,CASTFESASPLHF,TGTGCCAGCACCTTCGAGAGCGCCTCACCCCTCCACTTT
NA,TRBV11-2,NA,TRBJ2-3,CASSLSSARSTDTQYF,TGTGCCAGCAGCTTAAGCAGCGCCCGAAGCACAGATACGCAGTATTTT
TRBD1,TRBV7-9,NA,TRBJ2-7,CASQGTENAYEQYF,TGTGCCAGCCAGGGGACAGAAAATGCCTACGAGCAGTACTTC
NA,TRBV7-6,few,TRBJ1-5,CASSPGTNQPQHF,TGTGCCAGCAGCCCAGGTACCAATCAGCCCCAGCATTTT
TRBD1,TRBV11-2,once,TRBJ1-1,CASSYPGGLAEAFF,TGTGCCAGCAGTTATCCAGGGGGCCTGGCTGAAGCTTTCTTT
NA,TRBV3-1/TRBV3-2,NA,TRBJ2-1,CASSQGMWRPSYNEQFF,TGTGCCAGCAGCCAAGGGATGTGGAGGCCCTCCTACAATGAGCAGTTCTTC
TRBD1,TRBV7-9,NA,TRBJ1-4,CASSIGQGTNEKLFF,TGTGCCAGCAGCATAGGACAGGGAACTAATGAAAAACTGTTTTTT
NA,TRBV5-1,NA,TRBJ2-1,CASSLLDWYNEQFF,TGCGCCAGCAGCTTGCTAGACTGGTACAATGAGCAGTTCTTC
TRBD1,TRBV7-9,NA,TRBJ1-1,CASSRRDRGTEAFF,TGTGCCAGCAGCCGCCGGGACAGGGGCACTGAAGCTTTCTTT
TRBD1,TRBV7-9,NA,TRBJ1-4,CASSTQGAKEKLFF,TGTGCCAGCAGTACACAGGGGGCGAAGGAAAAACTGTTTTTT
TRBD1,TRBV18,NA,TRBJ2-6,CASSPRTGTGANVLTF,TGTGCCAGCTCACCAAGGACAGGGACTGGGGCCAACGTCCTGACTTTC
TRBD2,TRBV12-3/TRBV12-4,NA,TRBJ2-3,CASSGLGSDTQYF,TGTGCCAGCAGCGGACTAGGTTCAGATACGCAGTATTTT
TRBD1,TRBV3-1/TRBV3-2,once,TRBJ2-7,CASSQDLRTGSYEQYF,TGTGCCAGCAGCCAAGACTTAAGGACAGGGTCCTACGAGCAGTACTTC
NA,TRBV6-5,once,TRBJ1-5,CASTRTPNQPQHF,TGTGCCAGCACTCGGACACCTAATCAGCCCCAGCATTTT
NA,TRBV29-1,few,TRBJ1-1,CSVEGQYTEAFF,TGCAGCGTTGAGGGGCAGTACACTGAAGCTTTCTTT
NA,TRBV3-1/TRBV3-2,once,TRBJ2-1,CASSQDYSQGLGNEQFF,TGTGCCAGCAGCCAAGATTACAGTCAGGGGCTGGGCAATGAGCAGTTCTTC
NA,TRBV30,NA,TRBJ1-2,CAWSVGTGFMGYTF,TGTGCCTGGAGTGTTGGTACAGGGTTTATGGGCTACACCTTC
TRBD1,TRBV6-2/TRBV6-3,NA,TRBJ2-3,CASSYSRDREFFLGDTQYF,TGTGCCAGCAGTTACTCCCGGGACAGGGAATTTTTTCTAGGGGATACGCAGTATTTT
NA,TRBV6-5,NA,TRBJ1-5,CASRTTGSNQPQHF,TGTGCCAGCAGAACGACAGGCAGCAATCAGCCCCAGCATTTT
TRBD2,TRBV6-1,NA,TRBJ2-1,CASSESSGGYNEQFF,TGTGCCAGCAGTGAATCTAGCGGGGGCTACAATGAGCAGTTCTTC
TRBD1,TRBV27,NA,TRBJ1-1,CASRTGGFLTGPNTEAFF,TGTGCCAGCAGGACAGGGGGCTTCTTAACGGGTCCGAACACTGAAGCTTTCTTT
NA,TRBV6-6,NA,TRBJ1-4,CASSRTPTGVEIEKLFF,TGTGCCAGCAGTCGCACCCCAACCGGGGTAGAAATTGAAAAACTGTTTTTT
TRBD1,TRBV7-9,once,TRBJ2-5,CASSSTGQAQETQYF,TGTGCCAGCAGCTCGACCGGACAGGCTCAAGAGACCCAGTACTTC
NA,TRBV19,NA,TRBJ2-1,CASRPVTGGGEQFF,TGTGCCAGTCGCCCGGTCACAGGGGGGGGTGAGCAGTTCTTC
NA,TRBV7-2,NA,TRBJ1-3,CASSPNGAGNTIYF,TGTGCCAGCAGCCCCAACGGGGCTGGAAACACCATATATTTT
TRBD1,TRBV25-1,NA,TRBJ2-7,CASSAYGQGSYEQYF,TGTGCCAGCAGTGCGTACGGACAGGGTAGCTACGAGCAGTACTTC
NA,TRBV2,NA,TRBJ2-5,CASTPNEYQETQYF,TGTGCCAGCACCCCCAACGAGTACCAAGAGACCCAGTACTTC
NA,TRBV18,NA,TRBJ2-7,CASSPPGVPYEQYF,TGTGCCAGCTCACCTCCCGGTGTCCCCTACGAGCAGTACTTC
NA,TRBV24-1,once,TRBJ2-7,CATSSGNLYEQYF,TGTGCCACCAGTTCAGGGAACCTCTACGAGCAGTACTTC
NA,TRBV5-4,NA,TRBJ2-1,CASSLDHTGEQFF,TGTGCCAGCAGCTTGGATCATACAGGGGAGCAGTTCTTC
TRBD1,TRBV5-4,NA,TRBJ1-4,CASSRGGAGEKLFF,TGTGCCAGCAGCCGAGGGGGCGCTGGCGAAAAACTGTTTTTT
NA,TRBV5-6,NA,TRBJ1-2,CASSDRQNGYTF,TGTGCCAGCAGCGACCGACAGAATGGCTACACCTTC
NA,TRBV5-6,NA,TRBJ1-2,CASRMLDSRSYYYGYTF,TGTGCCAGCAGGATGCTGGACAGTAGGTCTTATTACTATGGCTACACCTTC